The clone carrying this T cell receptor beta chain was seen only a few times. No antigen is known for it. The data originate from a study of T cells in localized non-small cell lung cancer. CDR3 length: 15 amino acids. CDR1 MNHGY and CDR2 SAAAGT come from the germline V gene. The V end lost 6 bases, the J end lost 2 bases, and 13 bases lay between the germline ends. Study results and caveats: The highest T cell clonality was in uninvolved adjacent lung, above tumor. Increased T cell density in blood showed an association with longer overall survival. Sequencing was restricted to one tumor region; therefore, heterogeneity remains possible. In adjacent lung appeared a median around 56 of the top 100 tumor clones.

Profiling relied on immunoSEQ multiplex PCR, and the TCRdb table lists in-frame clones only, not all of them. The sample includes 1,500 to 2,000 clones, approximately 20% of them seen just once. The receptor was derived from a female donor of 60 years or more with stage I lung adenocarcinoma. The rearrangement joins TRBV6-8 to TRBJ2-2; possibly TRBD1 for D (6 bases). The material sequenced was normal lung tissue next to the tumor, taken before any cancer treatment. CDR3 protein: CASRTGTTNTGELFF. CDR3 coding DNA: TGTGCCAGCAGGACCGGGACAACCAACACCGGGGAGCTGTTTTTT.